A selection of T cell receptor beta chains follows, all from one sample in a study of CD8 T cells in ankylosing spondylitis. TCRdb fed the 5' RACE reads into MiXCR, producing one record per CDR3 protein. Counted here are some 37,000 distinct CDR3 sequences, approximately 15% occurring once; the ten biggest clones make up 45%. The sequenced material came from blood. These receptors all come from a male donor with ankylosing spondylitis or in good health (not recorded which). CDR3s leave out the opening cysteine and the closing phenylalanine or tryptophan. Each record gives: V gene, J gene, CDR3 protein.

TRBV29-1	TRBJ2-1	SVLVSGRGQF
TRBV20-1	TRBJ1-4	SAREGGRHNEKLF
TRBV7-9	TRBJ1-4	ASSPPRAATNEKLF
TRBV6-6	TRBJ2-2	ATQAGGRTGELF
TRBV12-3/TRBV12-4	TRBJ2-4	ASGPGLNIQY
TRBV6-5	TRBJ2-2	ASRTVLAGELF
TRBV5-4	TRBJ2-1	ASSSIYNEQF
TRBV27	TRBJ2-5	ASSFGQGETQY
TRBV29-1	TRBJ2-5	SVVAIAGWETQY
TRBV11-2	TRBJ2-2	ASSPGRGELF
TRBV5-1	TRBJ1-1	ASSLEGRGTEAF
TRBV29-1	TRBJ1-1	SVVMPRDNTEAF
TRBV30	TRBJ2-1	AWGPGGGQF
TRBV7-3	TRBJ1-1	ASSPRGAAEAF
TRBV11-2	TRBJ2-3	ASSLALAGVLSTDTQY
TRBV7-6	TRBJ2-3	ASSLEPDSRDTQY
TRBV5-1	TRBJ2-7	ASSFGRGPYEQY
TRBV10-3	TRBJ2-1	AISESSVPNEQF
TRBV10-3	TRBJ2-5	AIGQESQETQY
TRBV6-6	TRBJ2-7	ASSSDRAREQY
TRBV9	TRBJ1-4	ASSRTDARDEKLF
TRBV7-2	TRBJ2-1	ASSPPGLALEQF
TRBV10-3	TRBJ2-7	AISESRQTYEQY
TRBV14	TRBJ2-1	ASSPRTGVSEQF
TRBV6-5	TRBJ1-1	ASSLDGNTEAF